This entry describes one T cell receptor (beta chain). The PCR employed 60 Vbeta primers together with 13 Jbeta primers. The authors' processing: An analysis performed later counted roughly 79 million unique TCR beta chains (roughly 11 million of them shared). TCRdb's table, derived via immunoSEQ multiplex PCR, lists solely in-frame clones and lacks some. The DNA gave D and trimming, while V, J and clone size come from that table. The table records about 180,000 clones, about 80% of them present only once. The data belong to a study of cytomegalovirus exposure and HLA in healthy donors. This CDR3 comprises 14 residues. Germline V gene data show CDR1 as SGHRS and CDR2 as YFSETQ.

The sequence derives from a woman aged 40 to 50 in good health and CMV-seronegative. The V and J genes are TRBV5-1 and TRBJ2-5; the match to TRBD2 covers 9 bases. The J call may be faulty, since TRBJ2-7 better matches the DNA end. The source material was PBMCs. The chain's CDR3 is CASSLEAGGGEQYF. The CDR3 DNA follows: TGCGCCAGCAGCTTGGAAGCGGGGGGAGGCGAGCAGTACTTC.